This TCR beta chain appears in the sequencing data of a study of beta chain features in type 1 diabetes. Points from the study as a whole: Researchers caution that PCR might favor shorter templates, equally among patients and controls. The study found moderately but significantly shorter TCRB CDR3s in all four CD4+ subsets of Type 1 diabetes patients. Sequencing used cDNA, and cells with high TCR expression could therefore be over-represented.

Reverse transcribing all isolated RNA meant expressed TCRB transcripts were sequenced. TCRdb's copy holds only in-frame clones and misses some; the assay was immunoSEQ multiplex PCR. The sample has 160,000 or so clones; just over 8% are singletons. Note on this clone: Antigen specificity is unknown.

CD4+ naive, central memory, regulatory and stem cell-like memory cells were sorted via CD45RO/CCR7/CD25/CD127/CD95/CD27. Sorting produced populations that all topped 98% purity. The CDR3 has 11 residues. CDR1 is SNHLY, CDR2 FYNNEI, per germline. Losses at the gene ends were 6 bases for V and 8 bases for J; bases not matched to a gene: 3. The rearrangement uses TRBV2 and TRBJ1-1; 7 bases match TRBD1. The sequencing input was central memory CD4+ T cells from blood. The clonotype comes from a woman younger than 30 with type 1 diabetes. CDR3 bases: TGTGCCAGCAGCAGGGGGATGGAAGCTTTCTTT. Amino acid sequence: CASSRGMEAFF.